A selection of T cell receptor beta chains follows, all from one sample in a study of T cell changes during pregnancy in multiple sclerosis. TCRdb keeps only in-frame clones here, not all; method: immunoSEQ multiplex PCR. Seen here are roughly 90,000 clones, approximately 90% observed once, and the top ten hold around 1.8%. The starting material was peripheral blood, obtained in the first trimester of pregnancy. Every receptor here comes from a female donor in good health, enrolled as a control in a pregnancy study. The CDR3 runs from the conserved cysteine through the conserved F or W. A D gene is named only where the DNA matches it firmly. Clone sizes are given selectively: once, few, many, or a class where the clone is expanded.

few TRBJ1-1 TRBV30 NA TGTGCCTTAATTCCCGAGTCGGACACTGAAGCTTTCTTT CALIPESDTEAFF
NA TRBJ1-4 TRBV12-5 TRBD1 TGTGCTAGTGGTTTGGTCCGGGACAGGGCGTGGGAAAAACTGTTTTTT CASGLVRDRAWEKLFF
NA TRBJ1-2 TRBV7-2 NA TGTGCCAGCAGCCCGAGGACAGTTAACTATGGCTACACCTTC CASSPRTVNYGYTF
NA TRBJ2-7 TRBV7-8 NA TGTGCCAGCCGACCCTACAGGACGGATCTTCACCTTTCCTACGAGCAGTACTTC CASRPYRTDLHLSYEQYF
NA TRBJ1-5 TRBV7-9 TRBD1 TGTGCCAGCAGCTTAGGGGGACAGGGTACCCCCAGCAATCAGCCCCAGCATTTT CASSLGGQGTPSNQPQHF
NA TRBJ1-4 TRBV28 NA TGTGCCAGCAGTTTGGCATCAGGGAAAGTTGAAAAACTGTTTTTT CASSLASGKVEKLFF
NA TRBJ2-2 TRBV4-1 NA TGCGCCAGCAGCCAAGGGAACAGGGCGAACACCGGGGAGCTGTTTTTT CASSQGNRANTGELFF
once TRBJ1-1 TRBV7-2 NA TGTGCCAGCAGCTTGGCAGACAGGACCGAAGCTTTCTTT CASSLADRTEAFF
NA TRBJ1-5 TRBV5-4 TRBD1 TGTGCCAGCAGCTTGGACAGGGGAATAAATCAGCCCCAGCATTTT CASSLDRGINQPQHF
NA TRBJ2-1 TRBV4-3 TRBD2 TGCGCCAGCAGCCAAGTACCGGCTAGCGGGGGTTCGGATGAGCAGTTCTTC CASSQVPASGGSDEQFF
NA TRBJ1-3 TRBV4-1 NA TGCGCCAGCAGCCAAGGGCCTACTCCCGGAGCTGGAAACACCATATATTTT CASSQGPTPGAGNTIYF
NA TRBJ2-5 TRBV5-4 NA TGTGCCAGCAGCTTGGACAGGAGTCAAGAGACCCAGTACTTC CASSLDRSQETQYF
NA TRBJ1-1 TRBV4-2 NA TGTGCCAGCAGCCAAGAGCCGGGGGTGAACACTGAAGCTTTCTTT CASSQEPGVNTEAFF
NA TRBJ1-5 TRBV19 TRBD1 TGTGCCAGTAGTATCTCTTCCAGGGGGCTGGTTCAGCCCCAGCATTTT CASSISSRGLVQPQHF
NA TRBJ1-4 TRBV4-1 NA TGCGCCAGCAGCCAAGAACCGACAGTTAATGAAAAACTGTTTTTT CASSQEPTVNEKLFF
NA TRBJ1-6 TRBV19 NA TGTGCCAGTTCTACCGGGGAGAGGAGCCCCCTCCACTTT CASSTGERSPLHF
NA TRBJ1-1 TRBV7-3 NA TGTGCCAGCAGCTTAAAGGAGGGCCGAGGGACTGAAGCTTTCTTT CASSLKEGRGTEAFF
NA TRBJ1-4 TRBV4-1 NA TGCGCCAGCAGCCAAGATGGGGGGGGGCTTAATGAAAAACTGTTTTTT CASSQDGGGLNEKLFF
NA TRBJ2-1 TRBV18 NA TGTGCCAGCTCACCCCTGACAGGCTACGATACCAGCTCCTACAATGAGCAGTTCTTC CASSPLTGYDTSSYNEQFF
NA TRBJ1-2 TRBV28 TRBD1 TGTGCCAGCAGCCGCGGATCGACAGGGAGCTATGGCTACACCTTC CASSRGSTGSYGYTF
NA TRBJ2-3 TRBV11-1 NA TGTGCCAGCAGTCGGGGGTCCGGGGGAGATACGCAGTATTTT CASSRGSGGDTQYF
NA TRBJ1-2 TRBV15 TRBD1 TGTGCCACCAGCAGAGATGACAGGGGCACTAACTATGGCTACACCTTC CATSRDDRGTNYGYTF
NA TRBJ1-2 TRBV5-4 NA TGTGCCAGCAGCAGGTTTGGGGGGAAGGGCTACACCTTC CASSRFGGKGYTF
NA TRBJ1-3 TRBV28 NA TGTGCCAGCAGGGTTGGGGGGGACTTCTCTGGAAACACCATATATTTT CASRVGGDFSGNTIYF
NA TRBJ1-2 TRBV19 TRBD1 TGTGCCAGTAGTACGGGACAGTCCCGTCAGGGGTATGGCTACACCTTC CASSTGQSRQGYGYTF
NA TRBJ1-2 TRBV7-9 TRBD1 TGTGCCAGCAGCCAGGGACAGGCCGGTGGCTACACCTTC CASSQGQAGGYTF
NA TRBJ2-7 TRBV16 NA TGTGCCAGCAGCCCGAAACTCGAGCAGTACTTC CASSPKLEQYF